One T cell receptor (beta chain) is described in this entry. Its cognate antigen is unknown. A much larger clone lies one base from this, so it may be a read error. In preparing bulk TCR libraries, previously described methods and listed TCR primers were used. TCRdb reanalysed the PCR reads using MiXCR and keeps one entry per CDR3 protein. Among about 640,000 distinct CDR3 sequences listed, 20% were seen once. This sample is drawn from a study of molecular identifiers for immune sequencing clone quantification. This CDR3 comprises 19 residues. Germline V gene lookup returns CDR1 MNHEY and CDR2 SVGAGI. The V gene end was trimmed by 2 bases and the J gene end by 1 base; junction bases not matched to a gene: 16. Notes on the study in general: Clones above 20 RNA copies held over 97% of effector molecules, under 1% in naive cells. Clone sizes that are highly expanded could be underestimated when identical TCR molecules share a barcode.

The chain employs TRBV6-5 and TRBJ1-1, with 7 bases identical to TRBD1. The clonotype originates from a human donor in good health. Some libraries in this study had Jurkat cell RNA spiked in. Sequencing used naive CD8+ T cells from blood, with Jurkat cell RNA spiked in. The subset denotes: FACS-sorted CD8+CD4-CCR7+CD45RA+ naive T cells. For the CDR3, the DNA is TGTGCCAGCAGTTACCACTATATCGAGCCGGGACAGACGAACACTGAAGCTTTCTTT. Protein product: CASSYHYIEPGQTNTEAFF.